This TCR beta chain is from a study of blood T cell repertoires in COVID-19. CDR1 and CDR2 from the germline V gene are SGHDT and YYEEEE. With 4 bases clipped from V and 7 bases from J, the junction kept 16 bases outside the gene matches. The CDR3 has 16 amino acids. TCRdb keeps only in-frame clones here, not all; method: immunoSEQ multiplex PCR. The top ten clones hold around 5.4% of a sample with approximately 230,000 clones, about 86% of them seen once. J is TRBJ1-1 and V is TRBV5-6; 7 bases map to TRBD1. Sequenced: peripheral blood. This clonotype originated in a man older than 75 with acute or convalescent COVID-19. CDR3 bases: TGTGCCAGCAGCACCTCACAGGGGACCGAAGACATTGAAGCTTTCTTT. Translation: CASSTSQGTEDIEAFF.